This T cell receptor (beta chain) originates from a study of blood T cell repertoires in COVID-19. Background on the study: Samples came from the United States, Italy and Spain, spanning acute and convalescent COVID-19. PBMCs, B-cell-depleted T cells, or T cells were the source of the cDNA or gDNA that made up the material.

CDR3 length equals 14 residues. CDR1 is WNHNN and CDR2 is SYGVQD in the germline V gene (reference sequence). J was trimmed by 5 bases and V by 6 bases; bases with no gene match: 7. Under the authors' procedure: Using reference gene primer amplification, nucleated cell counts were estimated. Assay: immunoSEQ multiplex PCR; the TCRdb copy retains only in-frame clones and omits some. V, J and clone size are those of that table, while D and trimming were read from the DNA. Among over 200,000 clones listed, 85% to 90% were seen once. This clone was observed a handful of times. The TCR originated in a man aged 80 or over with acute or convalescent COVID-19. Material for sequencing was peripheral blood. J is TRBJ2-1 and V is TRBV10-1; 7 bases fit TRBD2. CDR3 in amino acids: CASSLLAGDNEQFF. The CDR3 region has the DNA TGCGCCAGCAGCCTACTCGCGGGAGACAATGAGCAGTTCTTC.